The clone carrying this T cell receptor beta chain showed up just a few times. Trimming removed 3 bases at V and 2 bases at J, with 15 bases between. The CDR3 totals 15 residues. In germline, CDR1 is SGHRS, CDR2 YFSETQ. This sample stems from a study of T-cell memory formation after mild COVID-19. TCRdb passed the 5' RACE reads through MiXCR, listing each CDR3 protein once. The sample consists of 350,000 to 500,000 distinct CDR3 sequences, around a quarter of them appearing once. Sequences were obtained from PBMCs or a T cell subset sorted from them (not recorded which). This chain connects TRBV5-1 to TRBJ2-7; possible D gene TRBD1, 6 bases. This TCR derives from an adult woman who had mild COVID-19 (a few samples of this study predate the infection). Cell type and time point are not known. CDR3 loop: CASSSVDRSTYEQYF. The CDR3 region has the DNA TGCGCCAGCAGCTCGGTAGACAGGAGCACCTACGAGCAGTACTTC.